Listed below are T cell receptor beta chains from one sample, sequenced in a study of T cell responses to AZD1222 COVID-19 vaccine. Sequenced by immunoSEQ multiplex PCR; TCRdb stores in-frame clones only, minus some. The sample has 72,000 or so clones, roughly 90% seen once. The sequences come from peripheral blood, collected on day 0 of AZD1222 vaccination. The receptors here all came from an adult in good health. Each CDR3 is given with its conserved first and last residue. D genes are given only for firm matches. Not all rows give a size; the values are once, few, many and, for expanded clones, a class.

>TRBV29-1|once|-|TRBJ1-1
CSVLRGSTEAFF
TGCAGCGTTCTCCGGGGATCGACTGAAGCTTTCTTT
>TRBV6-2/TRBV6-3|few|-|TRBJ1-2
CASSSLDVGFDGYTF
TGTGCCAGCAGTTCTCTGGACGTTGGGTTTGATGGCTACACCTTC
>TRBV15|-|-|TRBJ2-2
CATSRDMGGGVGTGELFF
TGTGCCACCAGCAGAGATATGGGAGGGGGCGTAGGAACCGGGGAGCTGTTTTTT
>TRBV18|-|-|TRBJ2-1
CASSPPWAGTSYNEQFF
TGTGCCAGCTCACCACCTTGGGCGGGGACCTCCTACAATGAGCAGTTCTTC
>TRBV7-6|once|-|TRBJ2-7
CASSLKGSWDEQYF
TGTGCCAGCAGCTTAAAGGGCAGCTGGGACGAGCAGTACTTC
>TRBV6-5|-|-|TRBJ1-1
CASIAVNTEAFF
TGTGCCAGCATTGCAGTGAACACTGAAGCTTTCTTT
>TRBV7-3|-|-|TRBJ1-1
CASSLEGDTEAFF
TGTGCCAGCAGCTTAGAGGGGGACACTGAAGCTTTCTTT
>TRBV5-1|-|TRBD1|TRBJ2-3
CASSSGQGADTQYF
TGCGCCAGCAGCTCAGGACAGGGGGCAGATACGCAGTATTTT
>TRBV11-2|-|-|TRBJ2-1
CASSPARSSYNEQFF
TGTGCCAGCAGCCCGGCCAGGAGCTCCTACAATGAGCAGTTCTTC
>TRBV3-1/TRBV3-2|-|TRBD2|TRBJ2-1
CASSLHATSGNEQFF
TGTGCCAGCAGCCTTCATGCGACTAGCGGGAATGAGCAGTTCTTC
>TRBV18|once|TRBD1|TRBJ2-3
CASGLGTGEDTQYF
TGTGCCAGCGGACTCGGGACAGGGGAAGATACGCAGTATTTT
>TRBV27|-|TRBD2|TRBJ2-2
CASSKTSGNTGELFF
TGTGCCAGCAGCAAGACTAGCGGCAACACCGGGGAGCTGTTTTTT
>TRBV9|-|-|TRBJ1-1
CASSALHRVRLAGTEAFF
TGTGCCAGCAGCGCACTTCACAGGGTTCGGTTGGCTGGGACTGAAGCTTTCTTT
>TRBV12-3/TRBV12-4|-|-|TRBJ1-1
CASRRTPGTEAFF
TGTGCCAGCAGGAGGACCCCCGGCACTGAAGCTTTCTTT
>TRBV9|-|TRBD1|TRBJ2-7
CASSGPTGTEQYF
TGTGCCAGCAGCGGGCCGACAGGGACCGAGCAGTACTTC
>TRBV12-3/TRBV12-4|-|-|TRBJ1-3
CASSRALNTIYF
TGTGCCAGCAGCCGGGCCCTAAACACCATATATTTT
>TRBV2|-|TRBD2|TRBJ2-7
CASNILAGSYEQYF
TGTGCCAGCAACATCCTAGCGGGGTCCTACGAGCAGTACTTC
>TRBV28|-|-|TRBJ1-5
CASSVAGISNQPQHF
TGTGCCAGCAGCGTGGCGGGGATTAGCAATCAGCCCCAGCATTTT
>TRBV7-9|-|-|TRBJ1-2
CASSLDAAKYGYTF
TGTGCCAGCAGCCTAGACGCAGCCAAATATGGCTACACCTTC
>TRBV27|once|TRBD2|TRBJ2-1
CASSLGLAGLEQFF
TGTGCCAGCAGTTTGGGACTAGCGGGACTCGAGCAGTTCTTC
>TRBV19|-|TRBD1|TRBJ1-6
CASSVQGAAGRPLHF
TGTGCCAGTAGTGTACAGGGGGCGGCAGGTCGGCCCCTCCACTTT
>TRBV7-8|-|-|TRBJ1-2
CASSIQGAGYGYTF
TGTGCCAGCAGCATACAGGGTGCTGGCTATGGCTACACCTTC
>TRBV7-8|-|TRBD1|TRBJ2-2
CASSSQGGSNTGELFF
TGTGCCAGCAGCTCCCAAGGGGGCTCTAACACCGGGGAGCTGTTTTTT
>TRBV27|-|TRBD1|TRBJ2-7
CASRTGTGFSYEQYF
TGTGCCAGCAGGACCGGGACAGGGTTCTCCTACGAGCAGTACTTC
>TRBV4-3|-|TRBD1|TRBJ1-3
CASSFGQGRNTIYF
TGCGCCAGCAGCTTCGGACAGGGTAGAAACACCATATATTTT
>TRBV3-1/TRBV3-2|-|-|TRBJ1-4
CASSQEPQAIPTNEKLFF
TGTGCCAGCAGCCAAGAACCACAGGCAATTCCGACTAATGAAAAACTGTTTTTT
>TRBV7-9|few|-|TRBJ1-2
CASSYTQGNKGYTF
TGTGCCAGCAGCTATACTCAAGGGAACAAAGGCTACACCTTC